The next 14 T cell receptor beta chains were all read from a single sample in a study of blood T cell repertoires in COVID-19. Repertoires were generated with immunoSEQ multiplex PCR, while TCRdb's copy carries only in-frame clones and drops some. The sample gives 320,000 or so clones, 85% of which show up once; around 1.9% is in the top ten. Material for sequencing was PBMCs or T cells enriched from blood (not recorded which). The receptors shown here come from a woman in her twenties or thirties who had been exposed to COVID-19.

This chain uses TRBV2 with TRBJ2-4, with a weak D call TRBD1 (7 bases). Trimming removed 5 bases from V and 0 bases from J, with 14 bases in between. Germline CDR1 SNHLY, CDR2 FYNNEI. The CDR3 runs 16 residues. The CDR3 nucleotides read TGTGCCAGCAGTCCAAACAGGGGACTAGCCAAAAACATTCAGTACTTC. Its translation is CASSPNRGLAKNIQYF.

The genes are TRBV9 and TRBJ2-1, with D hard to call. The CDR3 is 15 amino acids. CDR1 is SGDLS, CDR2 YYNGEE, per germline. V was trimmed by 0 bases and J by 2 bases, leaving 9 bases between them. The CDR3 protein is CASSVDGDPYNEQFF. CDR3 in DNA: TGTGCCAGCAGCGTAGACGGAGATCCCTACAATGAGCAGTTCTTC. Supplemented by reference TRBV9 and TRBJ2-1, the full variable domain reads DSGVTQTPKHLITATGQRVTLRCSPRSGDLSVYWYQQSLDQGLQFLIQYYNGEERAKGNILERFSAQQFPDLHSELNLSSLELGDSALYFCASSVDGDPYNEQFFGPGTRLTVL.

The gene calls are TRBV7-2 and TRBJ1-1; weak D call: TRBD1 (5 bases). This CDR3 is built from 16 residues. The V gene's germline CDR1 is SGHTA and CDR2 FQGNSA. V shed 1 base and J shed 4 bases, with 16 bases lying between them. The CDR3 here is CASSLVYIWGGTEAFF. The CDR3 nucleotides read TGTGCCAGCAGCTTAGTTTATATATGGGGGGGCACTGAAGCTTTCTTT. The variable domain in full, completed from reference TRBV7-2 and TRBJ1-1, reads GAGVSQSPSNKVTEKGKDVELRCDPISGHTALYWYRQSLGQGLEFLIYFQGNSAPDKSGLPSDRFSAERTGGSVSTLTIQRTQQEDSAVYLCASSLVYIWGGTEAFFGQGTRLTVV.

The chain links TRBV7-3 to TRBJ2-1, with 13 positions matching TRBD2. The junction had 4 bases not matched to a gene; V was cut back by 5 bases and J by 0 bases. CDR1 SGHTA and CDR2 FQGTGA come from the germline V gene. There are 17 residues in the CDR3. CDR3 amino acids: CASSPRTSGSSYNEQFF. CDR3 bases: TGTGCCAGCAGCCCGAGGACTAGCGGGAGCTCCTACAATGAGCAGTTCTTC.

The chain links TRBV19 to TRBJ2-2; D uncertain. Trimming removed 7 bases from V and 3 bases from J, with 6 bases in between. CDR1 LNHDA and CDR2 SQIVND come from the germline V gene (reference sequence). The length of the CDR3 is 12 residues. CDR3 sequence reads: CASNSDTGELFF. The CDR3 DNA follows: TGTGCCAGTAATTCGGACACCGGGGAGCTGTTTTTT.

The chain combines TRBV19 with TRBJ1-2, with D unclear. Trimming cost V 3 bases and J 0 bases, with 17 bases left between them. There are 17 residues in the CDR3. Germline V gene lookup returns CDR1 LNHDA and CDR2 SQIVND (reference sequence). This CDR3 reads CASSMVDVRGSNYGYTF. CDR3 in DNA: TGTGCCAGTAGTATGGTAGATGTACGCGGGTCTAACTATGGCTACACCTTC.

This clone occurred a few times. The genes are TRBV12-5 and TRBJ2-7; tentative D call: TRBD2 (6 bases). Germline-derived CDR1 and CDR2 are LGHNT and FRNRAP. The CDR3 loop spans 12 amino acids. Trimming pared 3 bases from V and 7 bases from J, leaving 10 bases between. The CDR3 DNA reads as TGTGCTAGTGGTTTTTCCGCGGGGGAGCAGTACTTC. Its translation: CASGFSAGEQYF.

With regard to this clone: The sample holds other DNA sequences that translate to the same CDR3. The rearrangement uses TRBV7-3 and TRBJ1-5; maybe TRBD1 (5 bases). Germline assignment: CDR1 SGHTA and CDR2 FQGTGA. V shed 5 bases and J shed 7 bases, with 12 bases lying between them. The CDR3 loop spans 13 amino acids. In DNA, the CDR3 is TGTGCCAGCAGCCCTGACAGAGACCAGCCCCAGCATTTT. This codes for CASSPDRDQPQHF.

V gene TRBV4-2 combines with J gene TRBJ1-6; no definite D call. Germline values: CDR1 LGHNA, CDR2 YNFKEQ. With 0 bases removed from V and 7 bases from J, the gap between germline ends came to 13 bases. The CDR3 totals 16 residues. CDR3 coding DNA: TGTGCCAGCAGCCAAGATATTGGACTCGTAAATTCACCCCTCCACTTT. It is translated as CASSQDIGLVNSPLHF.

The CDR3 DNA reads TGCGCCAGCAGCCCGCAACAGGGGAAGTACGAGCAGTACTTC. The encoded protein is CASSPQQGKYEQYF. This sequence joins TRBV5-1 and TRBJ2-7, with TRBD1 identical over 7 bases. The J segment lost 4 bases and the V segment lost 4 bases, leaving 8 bases of the junction unmatched. The CDR3 contains 14 residues. CDR1 is SGHRS, CDR2 YFSETQ, per germline.

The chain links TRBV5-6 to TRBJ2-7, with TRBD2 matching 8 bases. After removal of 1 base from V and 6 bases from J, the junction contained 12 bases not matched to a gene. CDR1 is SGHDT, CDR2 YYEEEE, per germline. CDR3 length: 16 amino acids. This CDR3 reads CASSLLGGGRALEQYF. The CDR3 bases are TGTGCCAGCAGCTTGCTTGGCGGGGGGCGTGCTCTCGAGCAGTACTTC.

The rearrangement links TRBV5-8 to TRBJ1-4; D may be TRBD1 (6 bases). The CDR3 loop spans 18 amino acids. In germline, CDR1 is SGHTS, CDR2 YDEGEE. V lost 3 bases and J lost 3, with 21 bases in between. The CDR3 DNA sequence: TGTGCCAGCAGCTACCGATCGGGACAACTCGGGGCTAATGAAAAACTGTTTTTT. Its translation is CASSYRSGQLGANEKLFF.

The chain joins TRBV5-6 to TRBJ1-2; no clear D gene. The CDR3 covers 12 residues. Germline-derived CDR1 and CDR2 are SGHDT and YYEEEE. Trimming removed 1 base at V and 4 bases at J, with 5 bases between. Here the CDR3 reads CASSLLFYGYTF. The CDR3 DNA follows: TGTGCCAGCAGCTTGTTATTCTATGGCTACACCTTC.

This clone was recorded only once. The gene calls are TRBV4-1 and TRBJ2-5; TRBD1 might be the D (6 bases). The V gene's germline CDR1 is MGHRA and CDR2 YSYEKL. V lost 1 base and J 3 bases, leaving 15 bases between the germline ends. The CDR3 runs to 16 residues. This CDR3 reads CASSQAGTYREETQYF. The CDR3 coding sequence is TGCGCCAGCAGCCAAGCCGGGACCTACAGGGAAGAGACCCAGTACTTC.